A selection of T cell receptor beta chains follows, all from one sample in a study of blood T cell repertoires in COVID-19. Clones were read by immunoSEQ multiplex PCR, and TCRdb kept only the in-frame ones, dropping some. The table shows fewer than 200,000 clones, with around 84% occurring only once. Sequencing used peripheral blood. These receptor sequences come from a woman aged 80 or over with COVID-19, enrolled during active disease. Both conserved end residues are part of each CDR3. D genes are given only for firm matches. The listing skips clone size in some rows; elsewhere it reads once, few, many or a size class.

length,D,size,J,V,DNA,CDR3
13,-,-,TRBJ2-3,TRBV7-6,TGTGCCAGCAGCTTATGGGGCCCAGATACGCAGTATTTT,CASSLWGPDTQYF
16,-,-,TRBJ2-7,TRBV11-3,TGTGCCAGCAGGGAGGGGTGGGGCCGACGAGGTTACGAGCAGTACTTC,CASREGWGRRGYEQYF
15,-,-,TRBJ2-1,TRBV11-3,TGTGCCAGCAGCCCACAAACAACTACCTACAATGAGCAGTTCTTC,CASSPQTTTYNEQFF
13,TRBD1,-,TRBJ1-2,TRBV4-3,TGCGCCAGCAGCCAAGGACAGGGGTATGGCTACACCTTC,CASSQGQGYGYTF
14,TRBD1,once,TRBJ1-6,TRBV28,TGTGCCAGCAGTTCAGGGGGCGCGAGGTCACCCCTCCACTTT,CASSSGGARSPLHF
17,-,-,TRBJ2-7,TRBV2,TGTGCCAGCCCCTGGGGCAGCTGGGACACCGACTCCTACGAGCAGTACTTC,CASPWGSWDTDSYEQYF
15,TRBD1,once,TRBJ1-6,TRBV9,TGTGCCAGCAGCGTAGCGACAGGGGGCGATTCACCCCTCCACTTT,CASSVATGGDSPLHF
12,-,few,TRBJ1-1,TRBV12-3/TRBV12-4,TGTGCCAGCAGTTTCGGGAACACTGAAGCTTTCTTT,CASSFGNTEAFF
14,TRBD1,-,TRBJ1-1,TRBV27,TGTGCCAGCAGTTCTCCCCTGACAGGGACTGAAGCTTTCTTT,CASSSPLTGTEAFF
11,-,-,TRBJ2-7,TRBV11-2,TGTGCCAGCAGCTTAGATCAATGGCAGTACTTC,CASSLDQWQYF
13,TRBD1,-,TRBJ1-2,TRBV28,TGTGCCAGCAGGAACGGGGACAGGGGAGACTACACCTTC,CASRNGDRGDYTF
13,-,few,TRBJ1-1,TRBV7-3,TGTGCCAGCAGCTACGGGGTCGGCACTGAAGCTTTCTTT,CASSYGVGTEAFF
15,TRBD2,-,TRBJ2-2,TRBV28,TGTGCCAGCAGTTGGGGGGGAACGAACACCGGGGAGCTGTTTTTT,CASSWGGTNTGELFF
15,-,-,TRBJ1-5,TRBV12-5,TGTGCTAGTGGTTTGGTACAGGGACCGAATCAGCCCCAGCATTTT,CASGLVQGPNQPQHF
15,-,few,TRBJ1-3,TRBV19,TGTGCCAGTAGGGGAGGACCGGTCTCTGGAAACACCATATATTTT,CASRGGPVSGNTIYF
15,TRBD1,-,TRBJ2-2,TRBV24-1,TGTGCCACCAGTGGAGACAGGGGGGACACCGGGGAGCTGTTTTTT,CATSGDRGDTGELFF
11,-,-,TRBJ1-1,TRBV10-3,TGTGCCATCAGGAGTAGAGAAGAAGCTTTCTTT,CAIRSREEAFF
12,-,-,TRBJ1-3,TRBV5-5,TGTGCCAGCAGCTTAGAGGGAAACACCATATATTTT,CASSLEGNTIYF
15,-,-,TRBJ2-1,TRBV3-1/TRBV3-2,TGTGCCAGCAGCCGAAGGGGAAAGCGTGAAAATGAGCAGTTCTTC,CASSRRGKRENEQFF
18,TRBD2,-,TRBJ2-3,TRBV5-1,TGCGCCAGCAGCTTGGTGCTGGGAGCGGGAGGGAGCACAGATACGCAGTATTTT,CASSLVLGAGGSTDTQYF
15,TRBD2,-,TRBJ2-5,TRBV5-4,TGTGCCCTAACGGGGGCTAGCGGGACGGGGGAGACCCAGTACTTC,CALTGASGTGETQYF
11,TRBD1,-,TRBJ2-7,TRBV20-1,TGCAGTGCAAACAGGGGAGACGAGCAGTACTTC,CSANRGDEQYF
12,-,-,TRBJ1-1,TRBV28,TGTGCCAGCAGTTTTACGGTGTCTGAAGCTTTCTTT,CASSFTVSEAFF
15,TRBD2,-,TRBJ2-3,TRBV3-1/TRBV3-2,TGTGCCAGCAGCCAAAATAGCGGGAGTAGAGATACGCAGTATTTT,CASSQNSGSRDTQYF
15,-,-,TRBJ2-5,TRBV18,TGTGCCAGCTCACCAATAGACGGTGGCGGGCAGACCCAGTACTTC,CASSPIDGGGQTQYF
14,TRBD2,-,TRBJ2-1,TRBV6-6,TGTGCCAGCAGTTCCTGGACTAGCGGGAGTGAGCAGTTCTTC,CASSSWTSGSEQFF
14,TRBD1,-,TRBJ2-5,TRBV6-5,TGTGCCAGCACTATACAGGGGGCTCGGGAGACCCAGTACTTC,CASTIQGARETQYF